These T cell receptor beta chains were read from a single sample in a study of human T cells and chemical hapten exposure. TCRdb fed the RACE reads into MiXCR, producing one record per CDR3 protein. The sample lists approximately 75,000 distinct CDR3 sequences, 8.5% seen once, with around 3.3% in the top ten. This specimen consisted of whole blood, obtained in connection with sensitization to the hapten diphenylcyclopropenone (DPC). Receptors originate from a woman in her fifties or sixties with alopecia areata. Some clones in this sample may be carry-over from other donors' samples. CDR3s include the opening cysteine and the closing phenylalanine or tryptophan. Fields, in order: V gene, clone size, CDR3 protein. Expanded clones are given a class, and other clones once, few, many or no size at all.

v_gene: TRBV10-1
abundance: -
CDR3aa: CASSASDHQETQYF

v_gene: TRBV29-1
abundance: -
CDR3aa: CSVGEGAKNIQYF

v_gene: TRBV7-9
abundance: few
CDR3aa: CASSLERGATDTQYF

v_gene: TRBV4-1
abundance: -
CDR3aa: CASSQAGQGTYEQYF

v_gene: TRBV7-9
abundance: many
CDR3aa: CASSSYRGSGDTQYF

v_gene: TRBV10-3
abundance: few
CDR3aa: CAISVQGSGANVLTF

v_gene: TRBV11-3
abundance: few
CDR3aa: CASSLGFAGAGTGELFF

v_gene: TRBV12-5
abundance: -
CDR3aa: CASGPPGTGVEETQYF

v_gene: TRBV4-3
abundance: -
CDR3aa: CASSQGRARGTDTQYF

v_gene: TRBV7-8
abundance: few
CDR3aa: CASSPYRGPSSYEQYF

v_gene: TRBV20-1
abundance: many
CDR3aa: CSATVGISGNTIYF

v_gene: TRBV6-1
abundance: -
CDR3aa: CASSEAQGDTEAFF

v_gene: TRBV7-2
abundance: -
CDR3aa: CASSPTGQGALQTQYF

v_gene: TRBV5-6
abundance: many
CDR3aa: CASSKTGDYMNTEAFF

v_gene: TRBV4-1
abundance: many
CDR3aa: CASSRRNGVGTDTQYF

v_gene: TRBV20-1
abundance: many
CDR3aa: CSARGTDNSPLHF

v_gene: TRBV20-1
abundance: few
CDR3aa: CSAPPKGNFGYTF

v_gene: TRBV7-6
abundance: many
CDR3aa: CASSLQPGTGNGQPQHF

v_gene: TRBV29-1
abundance: -
CDR3aa: CSAHQTDTQYF

v_gene: TRBV20-1
abundance: many
CDR3aa: CSARAGYSGGTPSTDTQYF

v_gene: TRBV18
abundance: -
CDR3aa: CASSPPNGAAGGYTF

v_gene: TRBV5-4
abundance: few
CDR3aa: CASSEGRGRDEQYF

v_gene: TRBV7-6
abundance: few
CDR3aa: CASSLDEGQSSTDTQYF

v_gene: TRBV5-1
abundance: -
CDR3aa: CASSLEANQPQHF

v_gene: TRBV19
abundance: few
CDR3aa: CASRSKTEGFNSPLHF

v_gene: TRBV3-1
abundance: -
CDR3aa: CASSLTFGQASEQYF

v_gene: TRBV6-1
abundance: many
CDR3aa: CASRNRQGLGGYTF

v_gene: TRBV5-4
abundance: -
CDR3aa: CAGTSGGPQETQYF

v_gene: TRBV25-1
abundance: many
CDR3aa: CASSQFGEQYF

v_gene: TRBV5-1
abundance: -
CDR3aa: CASSLREAGANVLTF

v_gene: TRBV24-1
abundance: few
CDR3aa: CATSDPAKTSGRALEETQYF

v_gene: TRBV20-1
abundance: -
CDR3aa: CSAGGKLNTEAFF

v_gene: TRBV6-5
abundance: many
CDR3aa: CASRGRGKDEQYF

v_gene: TRBV19
abundance: few
CDR3aa: CASSTHSTDTQYF

v_gene: TRBV18
abundance: few
CDR3aa: CASSPSGTGTQYF

v_gene: TRBV5-1
abundance: -
CDR3aa: CASSVDSSNSPLHF

v_gene: TRBV12-3/TRBV12-4
abundance: few
CDR3aa: CASSIIRTDTQYF

v_gene: TRBV5-1
abundance: -
CDR3aa: CASSDRQGLSSGNTIYF

v_gene: TRBV7-2
abundance: few
CDR3aa: CASSLVGTLYEQYF

v_gene: TRBV20-1
abundance: many
CDR3aa: CSARDGGATDTQYF

v_gene: TRBV6-5
abundance: few
CDR3aa: CASSLTDRGPSYEQYF

v_gene: TRBV5-1
abundance: few
CDR3aa: CASSETTGTAGNTIYF

v_gene: TRBV27
abundance: many
CDR3aa: CASSLTGPYEQYF

v_gene: TRBV19
abundance: few
CDR3aa: CASSINRDPTDTQYF

v_gene: TRBV6-2/TRBV6-3
abundance: -
CDR3aa: CASSPEKGGLSSYNEQFF

v_gene: TRBV6-5
abundance: many
CDR3aa: CASSAGARTDTQYF

v_gene: TRBV5-1
abundance: many
CDR3aa: CASSGRYNSPLHF

v_gene: TRBV9
abundance: -
CDR3aa: CASSPTTGRDTEAFF

v_gene: TRBV25-1
abundance: few
CDR3aa: CASSEYQGGNGYTF

v_gene: TRBV6-6
abundance: -
CDR3aa: CASSAQGGNTEAFF

v_gene: TRBV7-9
abundance: -
CDR3aa: CASSLAGVNQPQHF

v_gene: TRBV18
abundance: few
CDR3aa: CASSPLTGRGGTEAFF